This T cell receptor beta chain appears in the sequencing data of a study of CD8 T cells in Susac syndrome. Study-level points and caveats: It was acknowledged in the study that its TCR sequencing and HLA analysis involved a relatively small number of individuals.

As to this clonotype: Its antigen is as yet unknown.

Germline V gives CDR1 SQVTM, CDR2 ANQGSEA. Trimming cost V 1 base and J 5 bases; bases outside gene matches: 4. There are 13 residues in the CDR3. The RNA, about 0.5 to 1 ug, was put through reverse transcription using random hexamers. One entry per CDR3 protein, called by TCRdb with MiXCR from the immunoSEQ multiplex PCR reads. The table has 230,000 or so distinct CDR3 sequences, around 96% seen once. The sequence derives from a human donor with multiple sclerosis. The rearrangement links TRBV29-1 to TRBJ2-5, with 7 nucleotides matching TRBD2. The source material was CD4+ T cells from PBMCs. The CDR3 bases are TGCAGCGTTGAAGGGGAGGGAGAGGAGACCCAGTACTTC. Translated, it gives CSVEGEGEETQYF.